One sample yielded the 13 T cell receptor beta chains listed below, sequenced in a study of T cell responses to AZD1222 COVID-19 vaccine (dated by TCRdb to the early 2020s). What this sample's time point label stands for: about 28 days (+/-7) after the second vaccine dose. Library prep was done by the immunoSEQ multiplex PCR assay. TCRdb re-hosts the immuneACCESS table, in-frame sequences only. Its copies lack some clones; in the studies checked, an unresolved V gene accounts for under half of them, and the cause for the rest is not known. Counted in this sample were 100,000 to 140,000 clones; 87% of them appeared once. In total, the top ten clones hold approximately 4.8% of the sample. The starting material was peripheral blood, obtained 28 days after the second AZD1222 dose. All receptors derive from an adult who received the AZD1222 COVID-19 vaccine.

V is TRBV7-9 and J is TRBJ1-1; D unclear. Germline lookup yields CDR1 SEHNR and CDR2 FQNEAQ (reference sequence). The CDR3 consists of 13 residues. Trimming took off 5 bases at V and 3 bases at J, with 10 bases between the two ends. Here the CDR3 reads CASSPSGYTEAFF. CDR3 nucleotide sequence: TGTGCCAGCAGCCCGTCGGGGTACACTGAAGCTTTCTTT. Complete variable domain (other parts from reference TRBV7-9 and TRBJ1-1): DTGVSQNPRHKITKRGQNVTFRCDPISEHNRLYWYRQTLGQGPEFLTYFQNEAQLEKSRLLSDRFSAERPKGSFSTLEIQRTEQGDSAMYLCASSPSGYTEAFFGQGTRLTVV.

This chain connects TRBV18 to TRBJ2-7; D might be TRBD1 or TRBD2, each matching 5 bases. Trimming removed 2 bases from V and 3 bases from J, with 11 bases in between. CDR3 length equals 14 residues. Germline V gene data show CDR1 as KGHSH and CDR2 as LQKENI. The CDR3 DNA is TGTGCCAGCTCACCAGGGGGTAGTTACTACGAGCAGTACTTC. Its translation: CASSPGGSYYEQYF.

The chain uses TRBV7-2 and TRBJ2-5; no clear D gene. The V end was cut by 5 bases, the J end by 4 bases, with 11 bases between. CDR3 length: 13 amino acids. Looked up from germline, CDR1 is SGHTA and CDR2 is FQGNSA. This CDR3 is CASSLRLPETQYF. Written as DNA, the CDR3 is TGTGCCAGCAGCCTTCGACTCCCAGAGACCCAGTACTTC.

The chain carries TRBV28 and TRBJ1-4; no clear D. Germline lookup yields CDR1 MDHEN and CDR2 SYDVKM. The V end was cut by 2 bases, the J end by 4 bases, with 5 bases between. This CDR3 spans 13 amino acids. CDR3 nucleotides: TGTGCCAGCAGTTTAGAAGTTAATGAAAAACTGTTTTTT. Encoded protein: CASSLEVNEKLFF.

The table lists this clone with a count of one. This chain links TRBV3-1 (or the pseudogene TRBV3-2) with TRBJ1-1, with D unresolved. The ends were cut back, 0 bases at V and 1 base at J, with 6 bases in the middle. The V gene's germline CDR1 is LGHDT and CDR2 YNNKEL (reference sequence). CDR3 length: 14 residues. This chain's CDR3 is CASSQEWGNTEAFF. CDR3 nucleotide sequence: TGTGCCAGCAGCCAAGAATGGGGGAACACTGAAGCTTTCTTT.

The chain carries TRBV7-2 and TRBJ1-1, with a possible D match to TRBD1 (6 bases). V was trimmed by 5 bases and J by 0 bases, leaving 13 bases between them. Germline values: CDR1 SGHTA, CDR2 FQGNSA. This CDR3 contains 15 residues. The CDR3 coding sequence is TGTGCCAGCAGCCGCAGGGGCAGGATGAACACTGAAGCTTTCTTT. It codes for CASSRRGRMNTEAFF.

The chain couples TRBV25-1 to TRBJ1-4; D gene ambiguous. Per germline, CDR1 MGHDK and CDR2 SYGVNS. V lost 6 bases and J 8 bases, leaving 19 bases between the germline ends. The CDR3 extends over 15 amino acids. The CDR3 DNA sequence: TGTGCCAGCAGCCTGTACACGGGAGGCAACGAAAAACTGTTTTTT. This translates into CASSLYTGGNEKLFF.

The CDR3 bases are TGTGCCAGCACCCGGGACACCTCCTACGAGCAGTACTTC. Its protein is CASTRDTSYEQYF. The chain has TRBV5-6 and TRBJ2-7, with a possible D match to TRBD1 (6 bases). Germline V gives CDR1 SGHDT, CDR2 YYEEEE. The CDR3 extends over 13 amino acids. V dropped 6 bases and J dropped 0 bases, with 10 bases sitting between them. Full variable domain (missing parts from reference TRBV5-6 and TRBJ2-7): DAGVTQSPTHLIKTRGQQVTLRCSPKSGHDTVSWYQQALGQGPQFIFQYYEEEERQRGNFPDRFSGHQFPNYSSELNVNALLLGDSALYLCASTRDTSYEQYFGPGTRLTVT.

This clone was detected only a few times. The rearrangement uses TRBV19 and TRBJ1-6; D not certain. The CDR3 runs to 11 residues. V gave up 3 bases and J gave up 15 bases, with 9 bases separating them. The V gene's germline CDR1 is LNHDA and CDR2 SQIVND (reference sequence). As DNA, the CDR3 is TGTGCCAGTAGTATGATGGGTATCCTCCACTTT. This translates into CASSMMGILHF.

The chain carries TRBV5-1 and TRBJ2-1; D tentatively fits TRBD1 or TRBD2 (7 bases each). From germline, CDR1 is SGHRS and CDR2 YFSETQ. The V end lost 0 bases, the J end lost 8 bases, and 15 bases lay between the germline ends. CDR3 length equals 15 residues. Here the CDR3 reads CASSLATTGRDEQFF. The CDR3 region has the DNA TGCGCCAGCAGCTTGGCAACGACAGGGAGGGATGAGCAGTTCTTC.

The genes are TRBV19 and TRBJ2-7; D uncertain. The germline gives CDR1 LNHDA, CDR2 SQIVND (reference sequence). CDR3 length: 14 residues. V was trimmed by 7 bases and J by 0 bases, leaving 13 bases between them. The CDR3 spells CASKIRGGSYEQYF. DNA of the CDR3: TGTGCCAGTAAAATCAGAGGCGGCTCCTACGAGCAGTACTTC.

This clone was found a few times. The chain joins TRBV4-2 to TRBJ1-5, with D unclear. V was pared by 1 base and J by 0 bases, with 10 bases between. The CDR3 contains 16 residues. CDR1 LGHNA and CDR2 YNFKEQ come from the germline V gene. CDR3: CASSQVVGVSNQPQHF. CDR3 sequence (DNA): TGTGCCAGCAGCCAAGTGGTGGGAGTTAGCAATCAGCCCCAGCATTTT.

The chain recombines TRBV30 with TRBJ2-1, with D uncertain. Germline-derived CDR1 and CDR2 are GTSNPN and SVGIG (reference sequence). CDR3 length: 13 amino acids. Trimming left V 7 bases short and J 0 bases short, with 10 bases between. The CDR3 DNA follows: TGTGCCTACATCTGGGGCTCCTACAATGAGCAGTTCTTC. Residues: CAYIWGSYNEQFF.